These 22 T cell receptor beta chains were all obtained from the same sample, sequenced in a study of cytomegalovirus exposure and HLA in healthy donors. The PCR was carried out with 60 Vbeta primers and 13 Jbeta primers. Here immunoSEQ multiplex PCR was the method, and the copy in TCRdb shows in-frame clones only, minus some. This table holds some 48,000 clones. Material for sequencing was PBMCs. The receptors were sampled from a woman between 40 and 50 years old in good health and CMV-seronegative.

The genes are TRBV9 and TRBJ2-7; 12 bases agree with TRBD2. V lost 4 bases to trimming and J lost 5 bases; unmatched junction nucleotides: 4. CDR1 is SGDLS, CDR2 YYNGEE, per germline. CDR3 length equals 14 residues. CDR3 coding DNA: TGTGCCAGCAGCATGACTAGCGGGGGCGACGAGCAGTACTTC. This gives the protein CASSMTSGGDEQYF. The entire variable domain, with the rest obtained from reference TRBV9 and TRBJ2-7, is as follows: DSGVTQTPKHLITATGQRVTLRCSPRSGDLSVYWYQQSLDQGLQFLIQYYNGEERAKGNILERFSAQQFPDLHSELNLSSLELGDSALYFCASSMTSGGDEQYFGPGTRLTVT.

This rearrangement joins TRBV13 to TRBJ2-4, with TRBD2 matching 16 bases. After removal of 4 bases from V and 2 bases from J, the junction contained 11 bases not matched to a gene. The CDR3 spans 20 residues. The germline V gene has CDR1 PRHDT and CDR2 FYEKMQ (reference sequence). The CDR3 DNA is TGTGCCAGCAGCTCGGCAATCGGGACTAGCGGGGGGGCCTCCAAAAACATTCAGTACTTC. Amino acid sequence: CASSSAIGTSGGASKNIQYF.

V is TRBV15 and J is TRBJ2-7, with D possibly matching TRBD2 (5 bases). Trimming removed 5 bases from V and 3 bases from J, with 20 bases in between. Per the germline V gene, CDR1 is LNHNV and CDR2 is YYDKDF (reference sequence). This CDR3 comprises 16 residues. CDR3 region: CATSPYGRDIDYEQYF. The CDR3 DNA follows: TGTGCCACCAGCCCTTACGGCCGGGATATAGACTACGAGCAGTACTTC.

The gene calls are TRBV18 and TRBJ2-5; TRBD2 aligns across 12 bases. The V gene's germline CDR1 is KGHSH and CDR2 LQKENI. The CDR3 spans 15 residues. Trimming removed 3 bases from V and 2 bases from J; junction bases left unmatched: 1. CDR3 sequence reads: CASSPTSGGQETQYF. CDR3 DNA sequence: TGTGCCAGCTCACCGACTAGCGGGGGTCAAGAGACCCAGTACTTC.

The chain couples TRBV14 to TRBJ2-7, with D possibly matching TRBD1 (6 bases). V dropped 4 bases and J dropped 5 bases, with 21 bases sitting between them. Per germline, CDR1 SGHDN and CDR2 FVKESK. The CDR3 is made up of 16 amino acids. The CDR3 nucleotides are TGTGCCAGCAGCCGACTCGGGGCAGGGGAAAGCAACGAGCAGTACTTC. Protein sequence: CASSRLGAGESNEQYF.

The rearrangement links TRBV20-1 to TRBJ1-1, with TRBD1 as a possible D gene (5 bases). The CDR3 is 11 amino acids. CDR1 and CDR2 from the germline V gene are DFQATT and SNEGSKA (reference sequence). V was cut by 4 bases and J by 9 bases, with 12 bases left in between. The CDR3 reads CSAMTTAQAFF. CDR3 nucleotides: TGCAGTGCTATGACGACAGCCCAAGCTTTCTTT.

The chain carries TRBV5-1 and TRBJ2-1, with TRBD2 matching over 8 bases. V lost 1 base and J lost 2; bases outside the gene matches: 5. The CDR3 sequence is 16 residues long. Germline V CDR1 and CDR2: SGHRS, YFSETQ. The CDR3 region is CASSLQAGETYNEQFF. CDR3 nucleotides: TGCGCCAGCAGCTTGCAAGCGGGGGAAACCTACAATGAGCAGTTCTTC.

The J gene is TRBJ1-1, the V gene TRBV30; tentatively, D is TRBD1 (5 bases). The V end was cut by 2 bases, the J end by 1 base, with 17 bases between. Germline loops: CDR1 GTSNPN, CDR2 SVGIG (reference sequence). The CDR3 is made up of 16 amino acids. CDR3 nucleotide sequence: TGTGCCTGGAGTTCGACTGGCCAAACAGGGAACACTGAAGCTTTCTTT. Its translation: CAWSSTGQTGNTEAFF. The full variable domain, with the rest looked up from reference TRBV30 and TRBJ1-1, is SQTIHQWPATLVQPVGSPLSLECTVEGTSNPNLYWYRQAAGRGLQLLFYSVGIGQISSEVPQNLSASRPQDRQFILSSKKLLLSDSGFYLCAWSSTGQTGNTEAFFGQGTRLTVV.

The chain couples TRBV29-1 to TRBJ1-4; tentatively, D is TRBD1 (6 bases). V lost 4 bases and J 7 bases, leaving 13 bases between the germline ends. In germline, CDR1 is SQVTM, CDR2 ANQGSEA. The CDR3 runs to 13 residues. The CDR3 sequence: CSVVRGRGEKLFF. The DNA for the CDR3 is TGCAGCGTTGTAAGGGGGAGGGGTGAAAAACTGTTTTTT. Supplemented by reference TRBV29-1 and TRBJ1-4, the full variable domain reads SAVISQKPSRDICQRGTSLTIQCQVDSQVTMMFWYRQQPGQSLTLIATANQGSEATYESGFVIDKFPISRPNLTFSTLTVSNMSPEDSSIYLCSVVRGRGEKLFFGSGTQLSVL.

The rearrangement joins TRBV5-1 to TRBJ1-2; no definite D call. CDR3 size: 13 residues. V was trimmed by 4 bases and J by 8 bases, leaving 15 bases between them. In germline, CDR1 is SGHRS, CDR2 YFSETQ. The CDR3 reads CASSPAGVQGYTF. Here the CDR3 DNA reads TGCGCCAGCAGCCCAGCCGGGGTTCAGGGCTACACCTTC.

Note on this clone: Its ends do not fully match the called genes, so a read error is possible. The CDR3 spells CASSPIGGLQENQYF. CDR3 bases: TGTGCCAGCAGCCCAATAGGGGGACTACAAGAGAACCAGTACTTC. The chain uses TRBV7-6 and TRBJ2-5; D is possibly TRBD2 (7 bases). Germline V gene lookup returns CDR1 SGHVS and CDR2 FNYEAQ. There are 15 residues in the CDR3.

The chain links TRBV12-5 to TRBJ1-3; D unresolved. The CDR3 sequence is 12 residues long. V was trimmed by 2 bases and J by 9 bases, leaving 8 bases between them. Germline V CDR1 and CDR2: LGHNT, FRNRAP. CDR3 nucleotides: TGTGCTAGTGGTTTGCCGGTAAGCACCATATATTTT. This encodes CASGLPVSTIYF. Together with reference TRBV12-5 and TRBJ1-3, the CDR3 gives the full variable domain: DARVTQTPRHKVTEMGQEVTMRCQPILGHNTVFWYRQTMMQGLELLAYFRNRAPLDDSGMPKDRFSAEMPDATLATLKIQPSEPRDSAVYFCASGLPVSTIYFGEGSWLTVV.

The V and J genes are TRBV30 and TRBJ2-5, with 7 bases matching TRBD1. From germline, CDR1 is GTSNPN and CDR2 SVGIG (reference sequence). Losses at the gene ends were 0 bases for V and 0 bases for J; bases not matched to a gene: 7. The CDR3 totals 16 residues. In DNA, the CDR3 is TGTGCCTGGAGTGTACGGAAGGGACAGTACCAAGAGACCCAGTACTTC. Its translation is CAWSVRKGQYQETQYF.

V and J are TRBV5-1 and TRBJ2-3, with 11 bases matching TRBD2. The CDR3 spans 16 residues. V was clipped by 4 bases and J by 0 bases; unmatched bases: 4. Germline V gene sequence: CDR1 SGHRS, CDR2 YFSETQ. CDR3 residues: CASSPRLAGSTDTQYF. The DNA of the CDR3 is TGCGCCAGCAGCCCGAGACTAGCGGGGAGCACAGATACGCAGTATTTT.

The rearrangement links TRBV29-1 to TRBJ1-4, with a weak D call TRBD1 (6 bases). Trimming removed 7 bases at V and 4 bases at J, with 10 bases between. The CDR3 contains 12 residues. CDR1 and CDR2 (germline): SQVTM, ANQGSEA. CDR3 nucleotide sequence: TGCAGCGCCCGGACAGATAATGAAAAACTGTTTTTT. Protein product: CSARTDNEKLFF.

The rearrangement joins TRBV19 to TRBJ2-1; perhaps TRBD1 as D (5 bases). Per the germline V gene, CDR1 is LNHDA and CDR2 is SQIVND (reference sequence). Trimming took 7 bases from V and 5 from J, leaving 12 bases between them. The length of the CDR3 is 13 residues. The CDR3 spells CASTRRQNNEQFF. The CDR3 coding sequence is TGTGCCAGTACAAGAAGACAGAACAATGAGCAGTTCTTC.

J is TRBJ2-7 and V is TRBV5-6; no firm D call. CDR1 and CDR2 (germline): SGHDT, YYEEEE. This CDR3 spans 14 amino acids. Trimming pared 4 bases from V and 5 bases from J, leaving 16 bases between. CDR3 DNA: TGTGCCAGCAGCGGCATAACAGTACAAGACGAGCAGTACTTC. The encoded protein is CASSGITVQDEQYF.

V is TRBV5-8 and J is TRBJ1-5; D unclear. Trimming pared 4 bases from V and 0 bases from J, leaving 14 bases between. CDR3 length: 16 residues. Germline V gene sequence: CDR1 SGHTS, CDR2 YDEGEE. The CDR3 loop reads CASSPGWRYSNQPQHF. CDR3 bases: TGTGCCAGCAGCCCGGGTTGGAGGTATAGCAATCAGCCCCAGCATTTT.

The genes are TRBV6-1 and TRBJ2-5; D might be TRBD2 (7 bases). The germline V and J ends were trimmed by 2 bases and 6 bases, with 16 bases remaining between them. Germline assignment: CDR1 MNHNS and CDR2 SASEGT. The CDR3 contains 15 residues. The CDR3 nucleotides read TGTGCCAGCAGTGAAATAAGGGGGGGGGAGAAGACCCAGTACTTC. Translating it yields CASSEIRGGEKTQYF.

V and J are TRBV7-2 and TRBJ1-2, with a weak D call TRBD1 (5 bases). CDR1 and CDR2 from the germline V gene are SGHTA and FQGNSA. The length of the CDR3 is 13 residues. Between the trimmed V and J ends, which lost 0 bases and 7 bases, there was a span of 9 bases. The CDR3 sequence is CASSLASTGGYTF. The CDR3 coding sequence is TGTGCCAGCAGCTTAGCGAGTACAGGTGGCTACACCTTC.

The CDR3 here is CASSILAGGGETQYF. The CDR3 DNA sequence: TGTGCCAGTAGTATCCTAGCGGGAGGAGGAGAGACCCAGTACTTC. The chain recombines TRBV19 with TRBJ2-5, with 11 bases lining up with TRBD2. Losses at the gene ends were 3 bases for V and 4 bases for J; bases not matched to a gene: 4. Germline V CDR1 and CDR2: LNHDA, SQIVND (reference sequence). The CDR3 has 15 residues.

The chain uses TRBV11-2 and TRBJ1-1; D is perhaps TRBD1 (6 bases). V shed 1 base and J shed 6 bases, with 12 bases lying between them. The CDR3 has 14 residues. Germline V lookup: CDR1 SGHAT, CDR2 FQNNGV. CDR3: CASSLVRGIAEAFF. The CDR3 nucleotides read TGTGCCAGCAGCTTAGTCAGGGGTATCGCTGAAGCTTTCTTT.